This TCR beta chain emerged from a study of shared clonotypes between healthy human individuals. J lost 3 bases, V lost 5 bases, and 4 bases had no gene match. CDR3 size: 14 residues. Per germline, CDR1 PRHDT and CDR2 FYEKMQ (reference sequence). Points from the study as a whole: Lower generation probabilities were found for non-shared clonotypes than for those shared by all four donors.

About this clone itself: What it binds is not known.

Clones were read by immunoSEQ multiplex PCR, and TCRdb kept only the in-frame ones, dropping some. The table includes around 1.9 million clones, 90% to 95% detected once. Terminally differentiated effector memory CD45RA+ cells were excluded from the naive CD8 cells, which were CD45RO-negative and positively selected for CCR7. Sequencing was performed on naive CD8+ T cells from PBMCs. This receptor was identified in a young man in good health. Some clones in this sample may be carry-over from other donors' samples. The chain joins TRBV13 to TRBJ2-7; TRBD1 matches 10 bases. CDR3 sequence (DNA): TGTGCCAGCAGCGACCGGACAGGGGGCTACGAGCAGTACTTC. Its protein product is CASSDRTGGYEQYF.